Listed below are T cell receptor beta chains from one sample, sequenced in a study of patients and donors after allogeneic stem cell transplantation. TCRdb redid the calling of the RT-PCR reads with MiXCR, one entry per CDR3 protein. The profile shows approximately 200,000 distinct CDR3 sequences, around 41% of them singletons. What was sequenced was blood, either unsorted or a sorted T cell fraction (not recorded which). These receptors were obtained from a human donor who was either an allogeneic HSCT recipient or a stem cell or donor lymphocyte infusion donor (not recorded which). It is not recorded whose cells these are; they may come from a transplant donor. Both conserved end residues are part of each CDR3. The order of the fields is clone size, V gene, J gene, D gene, CDR3 DNA, CDR3 protein. A D gene is named only where the DNA matches it firmly. Size values are once, few and many counts, or a class for expanded clones, and some rows have none.

-	TRBV19	TRBJ1-1	-	TGTGCCAGCAGTAGTAACAGCGTGGGAGATACTGAAGCTTTCTTT	CASSSNSVGDTEAFF
-	TRBV5-1	TRBJ2-1	TRBD2	TGCGCCAGCAGCTTGGGACTAGCCGTTCCGTACGGTGAGCAGTTCTTC	CASSLGLAVPYGEQFF
many	TRBV7-9	TRBJ1-5	-	TGTGCCAGCAGCTTAGACGGCGGTCAGCCCCAGCATTTT	CASSLDGGQPQHF
few	TRBV4-3	TRBJ1-6	TRBD1	TGCGCCAGCAGCCTAACAAGCAGGGGGTCCTATAATTCACCCCTCCACTTT	CASSLTSRGSYNSPLHF
few	TRBV29-1	TRBJ1-1	TRBD1	TGCAGCGTCCGACTGACAGGGGGGAACACTGAAGCTTTCTTT	CSVRLTGGNTEAFF
-	TRBV4-3	TRBJ1-4	-	TGCGCCAGCAGCCACGAGGTCGGTAATGAAAAACTGTTTTTT	CASSHEVGNEKLFF
-	TRBV29-1	TRBJ1-1	-	TGCAGCGTTGAAGAGGTAACACCGAACACTGAAGCTTTCTTT	CSVEEVTPNTEAFF
few	TRBV20-1	TRBJ1-1	-	TGCAGTGCTAGGACCCGGAGGGGGAACACTGAAGCTTTCTTT	CSARTRRGNTEAFF
-	TRBV5-1	TRBJ1-4	-	TGCGCCAGCAGCTTGGGCAGGGCTACTAATGAAAAACTGTTTTTT	CASSLGRATNEKLFF
-	TRBV7-2	TRBJ2-6	TRBD1	TGTGCCAGCAGAAGGACAGGGTGGAATTCTGGGGCCAACGTCCTGACTTTC	CASRRTGWNSGANVLTF
-	TRBV7-9	TRBJ1-4	TRBD1	TGTGCCAGCAGCCGACAGGGAGTCGAGGAACTGTTTTTT	CASSRQGVEELFF
-	TRBV7-6	TRBJ1-1	-	TGTGCCAGCAGCGGGGCGGACAGATCGGGCACTGAAGCTTTCTTT	CASSGADRSGTEAFF
-	TRBV20-1	TRBJ2-1	TRBD1	TGCAGTGCTCCTGGGGACAGACACAATGAGCAGTTCTTC	CSAPGDRHNEQFF
few	TRBV28	TRBJ1-2	-	TGTGCCAGCAGTTTAGGCGCCGTCTCGAACTACGGAGGCTACACCTTC	CASSLGAVSNYGGYTF